This T cell receptor beta chain is drawn from a study of vaccination and CD4 T cells after COVID-19. There are 14 residues in the CDR3. CDR1 ENHRY and CDR2 SYGVKD come from the germline V gene. V shed 0 bases and J shed 6 bases, with 11 bases lying between them. Noted treatment: approximately 9-day PBMC culture with coronavirus spike peptide pools or control peptides (ViraFEST assay). At the Johns Hopkins FTIC core, DNA taken from cultured CD4+ T cells was sequenced by way of the Oncomine TCR Beta short-read assay. TCRdb redid the calling of the PCR reads with MiXCR, one entry per CDR3 protein. This sample yields approximately 2,000 distinct CDR3 sequences, of which less than 35% are seen a single time; approximately 27% belongs to the top ten. This clonotype is medium-sized by share. Its target is not known.

V and J are TRBV10-3 and TRBJ1-2, with D perhaps TRBD1 (5 bases). The sequence was obtained from a human donor who had recovered from COVID-19. The source was CD4+ T cells from blood, cultured in vitro, collected after SARS-CoV-2 vaccination. The DNA for the CDR3 is TGTGCCATCAGTGAGTCTGGGGGGGATAATGGCTACACCTTC. It specifies CAISESGGDNGYTF.